What follows are 5 T cell receptor beta chains derived from one specimen sequenced in a study of OX40 agonist ivuxolimab in advanced cancers. Generated by immunoSEQ multiplex PCR, the TCRdb table keeps only in-frame clones and is missing some. In the table there are around 68,000 clones, 85% to 90% of which are singletons. Sequencing was performed on CD4+ or CD8+ T cells sorted from blood, taken in a trial of the OX40 agonist ivuxolimab. Receptors were obtained from an adult with an advanced solid tumor such as melanoma, head and neck, liver or kidney cancer.

V is TRBV7-2 and J is TRBJ1-2; tentatively, D is TRBD1 (6 bases). With 4 bases removed from V and 3 bases from J, the gap between germline ends came to 9 bases. The CDR3 totals 13 residues. CDR1 is SGHTA and CDR2 is FQGNSA in the germline V gene. The CDR3 bases are TGTGCCAGCAGCTACGGGGGGCACTATGGCTACACCTTC. Translating it yields CASSYGGHYGYTF.

J is TRBJ2-2 and V is TRBV5-4, with D perhaps matching TRBD1 or TRBD2 (6 bases each). CDR1 is SGHNT and CDR2 is YYREEE in the germline V gene (reference sequence). V gave up 0 bases and J gave up 3 bases, with 12 bases separating them. The CDR3 is 16 amino acids. This CDR3 reads CASSLARGPDTGELFF. The CDR3 nucleotides read TGTGCCAGCAGCTTGGCTCGGGGGCCGGACACCGGGGAGCTGTTTTTT.

This clone was observed a single time. The chain uses TRBV6-6 and TRBJ2-7; 7 bases map to TRBD1. Trimming at V came to 4 bases and at J to 6 bases, leaving 6 bases not matched to a gene. CDR3 size: 13 residues. In germline, CDR1 is MNHNY, CDR2 SVGAGI (reference sequence). In nucleotides, the CDR3 is TGTGCCAGCAGTTCCGTGACAGGGCTCGAGCAGTACTTC. It specifies CASSSVTGLEQYF.

V is TRBV5-5 and J is TRBJ2-3, with D possibly matching TRBD2 (5 bases). CDR1 is SGHKS and CDR2 is YYEKEE in the germline V gene (reference sequence). The CDR3 covers 15 residues. Trimming took off 2 bases at V and 6 bases at J, with 16 bases between the two ends. The CDR3 region has the DNA TGTGCCAGCAGCTTTTACGGCTCACCGGGGGATACGCAGTATTTT. It translates to CASSFYGSPGDTQYF.

CDR3 DNA sequence: TGTGCCAGCAGCCCCTGGGGGGGGCAGAATGAAAAACTGTTTTTT. Its protein is CASSPWGGQNEKLFF. This sequence joins TRBV9 and TRBJ1-4, with a tentative D call TRBD1 (6 bases). The CDR3 totals 15 residues. The germline gives CDR1 SGDLS, CDR2 YYNGEE. V lost 4 bases, J lost 5 bases, and 15 bases lay in between.